The subject of this entry is one T cell receptor (beta chain). Which antigen it targets is not known. One base away there is no much larger clone; base qualities are not given. The immunoSEQ Assay, a bias-controlled multiplex PCR, was used to amplify TCRbeta CDR3 regions from genomic DNA. On the study's bioinformatics: Within the assay, amplification of reference gene primers was used to estimate how many nucleated cells each sample contained. To quantify the absolute abundance of each unique TCRbeta CDR3 rearrangement, sequence reads were collapsed and filtered. For each sample, productive Simpson clonality was calculated by taking the square root of Simpson's diversity index across productive rearrangements. TCRdb mirrors the immuneACCESS table, restricted to in-frame sequences. Some clones are absent from its copies; in checked studies, under half trace to an unresolved V gene, and the reason for the others is unknown. The V and J calls and clone size were taken over from that table, and D and trimming were inferred from the DNA. This sample has about 24,000 clones in its table, and around 73% of those were observed once. The ten largest clones add up to about 20% of the sample.

The sample originates from a study of blood T cell repertoires in COVID-19 (TCRdb year 2020). With regard to the full study: Collaborator samples came from the United States, Italy and Spain and covered acute and convalescent phases of COVID-19. The material from the prospective study consisted of cDNA or gDNA derived from T cells, B-cell-depleted T cells, or PBMCs. The sample metadata nearly always contained a de-identified subject ID, COVID-19 status, age in years and sex. The dataset comprised deeply sampled blood TCRbeta repertoires from subjects exposed to, actively infected with, or recovered from COVID-19. The samples were drawn from two sources: the first 160 participants of the ongoing ImmuneRACE study, and 950 to 1,500 subjects contributed by 6 global collaborators. A freely available public database, intended as a resource for researchers studying the immune response to SARS-CoV-2, is where the repertoires were released. Where available, HLA class I and class II types were taken from metadata supplied by the sample provider and were not determined by assay-based typing.

What the research found in general, with its limitations: The amount of clinical and demographic metadata varied by source and participant and was provided uncurated.

The CDR3 spans 15 residues, from the cysteine through the phenylalanine. Only the CDR3 part of the read is kept: 45 bases, read in frame from the first base. From the germline V gene, CDR1 is LGHNA and CDR2 is YSLEER. V is pruned by 4 bases and J by 4 bases, leaving 6 bases of the junction without a gene match. The collaborating institutions used their own protocols to collect whole blood in K2EDTA tubes. For TCRbeta analysis, collaborators shipped samples in one of three forms: frozen whole blood, isolated PBMCs, or DNA extracted from either of those sample types. The receptor chain draws on TRBV4-3 and TRBJ1-3; a stretch of 8 junction bases matches TRBD1. The sample consisted of peripheral blood. The receptor comes from a human donor in a cohort sampled during active or convalescent COVID-19. The sequenced DNA is TGCGCCAGCAGCCGAGACAGGGGATTCGGAAACACCATATATTTT. It encodes CASSRDRGFGNTIYF.